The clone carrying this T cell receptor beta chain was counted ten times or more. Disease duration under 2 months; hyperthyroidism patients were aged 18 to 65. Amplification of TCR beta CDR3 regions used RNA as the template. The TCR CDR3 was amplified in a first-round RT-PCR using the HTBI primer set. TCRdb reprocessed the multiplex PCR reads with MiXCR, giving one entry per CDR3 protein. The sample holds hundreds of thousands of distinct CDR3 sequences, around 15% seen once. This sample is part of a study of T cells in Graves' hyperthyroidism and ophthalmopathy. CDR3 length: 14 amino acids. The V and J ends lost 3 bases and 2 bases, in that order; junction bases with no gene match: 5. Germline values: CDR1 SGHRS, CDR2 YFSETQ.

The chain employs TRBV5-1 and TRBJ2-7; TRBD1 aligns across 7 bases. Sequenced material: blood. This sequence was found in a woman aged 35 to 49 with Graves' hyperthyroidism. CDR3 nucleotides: TGCGCCAGCAGCTCCGGGACAGATACCTACGAGCAGTACTTC. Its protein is CASSSGTDTYEQYF. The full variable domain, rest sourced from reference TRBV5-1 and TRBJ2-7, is KAGVTQTPRYLIKTRGQQVTLSCSPISGHRSVSWYQQTPGQGLQFLFEYFSETQRNKGNFPGRFSGRQFSNSRSEMNVSTLELGDSALYLCASSSGTDTYEQYFGPGTRLTVT.